What follows describes a single TCR beta chain. This clonotype was found many times. The antigen it binds to is not known. No base-level quality is on record; no much larger clone is a single base apart. This entry comes from a study of Graves' ophthalmopathy and Graves' hyperthyroidism (dated by TCRdb to 2017 to 2018). Study-level background: Peripheral blood was collected at initial diagnosis, before any treatment. Following sample collection, hyperthyroidism patients were given methimazole at a starting dose of 30 mg daily, and ophthalmopathy patients were given high-dose intravenous methylprednisolone. In total, approximately 130 blood samples were TCR-sequenced: fewer than 50 ophthalmopathy, roughly 77 hyperthyroidism and about 17 hyperthyroidism-to-ophthalmopathy patients. T-cell repertoires of thyroid tissue and blood were compared in a handful of hyperthyroidism patients. The study used TCR beta repertoire signatures to distinguish Graves' ophthalmopathy from Graves' hyperthyroidism and to predict progression to ophthalmopathy. An independent validation cohort comprised roughly 20 hyperthyroidism patients and roughly 15 patients who later progressed from hyperthyroidism to ophthalmopathy. The roughly 90 discovery patients were divided at random into training and test sets in a 7:3 ratio. To explore V-J signatures distinguishing ophthalmopathy from hyperthyroidism, a discovery set of about a hundred patients (fewer than 45 ophthalmopathy, roughly 55 stable hyperthyroidism) was enrolled.

Summary of the overall study and its limitations: Most of the expanded thyroid clonotypes with a frequency above 0.001 were also detected in blood, and it was suggested that the thyroid immune response may be reflected by blood repertoires. No statistical method was used to set the sample size in advance, and the investigators knew which group each participant was assigned to. In validation, the model predicted ophthalmopathy progression with 55% to 71% sensitivity and around 72% specificity; about a dozen predicted patients were CT-confirmed with GO in a median of 6.5 months. In cross-validation, the 13-signature model distinguished ophthalmopathy from stable hyperthyroidism with around 86% sensitivity and 81.08% specificity, while in the test set the corresponding values were around 79% and 71%.

Stable hyperthyroidism was defined as no progression to ophthalmopathy within 18 months of follow-up. Hyperthyroidism patients were newly diagnosed, were aged 18 to 65 years, and had a disease duration under 2 months. Anyone with other autoimmune diseases, uncontrolled infections, pregnancy or lactation was excluded from the study. Clinical symptoms, serum thyroxine, TRAb, thyroid ultrasound and orbital computed tomography formed the basis of the diagnosis. Using Ficoll-Paque density gradient centrifugation, PBMCs were isolated from 10 ml of fresh peripheral blood. Trizol reagent was used to extract the total RNA, and its quality was then checked on an Agilent 2100 Bioanalyzer. TCR beta CDR3 regions were amplified from RNA transcripts for repertoire sequencing. A first-round RT-PCR used HTBI primers with the Qiagen OneStep RT-PCR kit, followed by a second-round multiplex PCR, size selection and purification. Libraries were sequenced on an Illumina HiSeq2000 using paired-end 100 bp reads. From the authors' description of their analysis: SOAPnuke was used to process the reads, removing any read that contained adapters or uncalled bases, had a mean Phred below 15, or lacked an exact match to the constant primer or identifier. COPE v1.2.5 was used to merge the high-quality paired reads. Unique nucleotide sequences were defined as clonotypes and aligned to IMGT TRB V, D and J references using MiTCR v1.1. The analysis was limited to V-J combinations with a frequency above 0.0001, which together covered just over 98% of the repertoires. For each V-J combination, a TCR clonal expansion and chaos score was defined as the ratio of F50 clonal expansion to chaos observed in the TCRdist matrix. Welch's t-statistics and random forest were used to reduce features to approximately 13 V-J combinations, which were fed into a naive Bayes classifier. The similarity between thyroid and blood repertoires was quantified using the Morisita-Horn index. In-frame beta chains were kept once TCRdb had trimmed the public reads at Q25 with fastp and called clones with MiXCR. CDR3 protein sequences are deduplicated, and each keeps its most common genes and DNA. TCRdb, not the original authors, processed these V and J calls. Within this sample are roughly 610,000 distinct CDR3 sequences, with around a fifth of them counted one time only. 7.1% of the sample belongs to the ten largest clones.

CDR1 and CDR2 were assigned from the germline V gene as MGHRA and YSYEKL. Trimming at the junction amounts to 3 bases on V and 5 bases on J, and the germline ends lie 16 bases apart. The CDR3 holds 16 amino acids from the cysteine to the phenylalanine. The read is trimmed to its CDR3 DNA, 48 bases read in frame from base 1. The sequencing input was peripheral blood. This sequence was found in a woman in her late teens or twenties with stable Graves' hyperthyroidism. Some clones in this sample may be carry-over from other donors' samples. Donor details come from another sample of the same person, matched by shared clones. The chain is encoded by TRBV4-1 joined to TRBJ2-2, with a weak D call of TRBD2 (6 bases match). Here the CDR3 is given as CASSQGSGAWTGELFF. The bases read TGCGCCAGCAGCCAGGGTAGCGGTGCGTGGACCGGGGAGCTGTTTTTT.